This T cell receptor (beta chain) was captured by sequencing in a study of kidney transplant recipient with SARS-CoV-2 infection. A remark on this clonotype: The junction shows a germline mismatch at one end, possibly a read error.

Each CDR3 protein gets one entry after TCRdb re-called the reads with MiXCR. The repertoire holds about 240,000 distinct CDR3 sequences, 29% seen once, with less than 8.5% in the top ten. CDR3 length: 16 residues. Germline V gene data show CDR1 as SGHRS and CDR2 as YFSETQ. This receptor was identified in a young adult male patient who had COVID-19 and was a kidney transplant recipient. Some T cells may have come from the graft donor. This chain joins TRBV5-1 and TRBJ1-2, with no clear D. Sequencing used a blood sample, obtained at baseline and on roughly day 120 from a kidney transplant recipient. The CDR3 region is CASLSQSVRKTYGYTF. The CDR3 DNA reads TGCGCCAGCTTATCGCAATCGGTTCGAAAGACCTATGGTTACACCTTC. The complete variable domain, with remaining parts taken from reference TRBV5-1 and TRBJ1-2, reads KAGVTQTPRYLIKTRGQQVTLSCSPISGHRSVSWYQQTPGQGLQFLFEYFSETQRNKGNFPGRFSGRQFSNSRSEMNVSTLELGDSALYLCASLSQSVRKTYGYTFGSGTRLTVV.